The entry below gives a single T cell receptor (beta chain) sequence along with its context. The antigen is unknown. TCRdb analysed the 5' RACE reads with MiXCR anew, one entry per CDR3 protein. There are under 250,000 distinct CDR3 sequences in the sample; 30% to 40% occur only once, and roughly 4% lies in the top ten. The data were taken from a study of CD8 T cells in ankylosing spondylitis. Findings of the study overall: Characteristic of ankylosing spondylitis blood, it appeared, was a TCR beta motif comprising about eight highly homologous variants.

Trimming removed 1 base at V and 4 bases at J, with 5 bases between. This CDR3 spans 12 amino acids. Germline V CDR1 and CDR2: SGHRS, YFSETQ. The clonotype comes from a male donor with ankylosing spondylitis or in good health (not recorded which). Sequencing was performed on blood, either unsorted or a sorted T cell fraction (not recorded which). J is TRBJ1-2 and V is TRBV5-1; the D is unclear. This CDR3 is CASSLRVYGYTF. The CDR3 region has the DNA TGCGCCAGCAGCTTGAGAGTCTATGGCTACACCTTC. Looking up the rest from reference TRBV5-1 and TRBJ1-2 gives the full variable domain: KAGVTQTPRYLIKTRGQQVTLSCSPISGHRSVSWYQQTPGQGLQFLFEYFSETQRNKGNFPGRFSGRQFSNSRSEMNVSTLELGDSALYLCASSLRVYGYTFGSGTRLTVV.